The clone carrying this T cell receptor (beta chain) was recorded only once. It was with a sample-barcoded 5' primer and a J-beta primer mix that a second PCR of roughly 6 to 12 cycles was run. A template-switch adaptor that had 12 random nucleotides put a tag on each cDNA molecule. The study obtained at least 3 million CDR3-containing paired-end reads from every sample. Each CDR3 protein is one row after TCRdb ran MiXCR on the 5' RACE reads. The table records 1.5 million or so distinct CDR3 sequences, roughly 45% of them present only once. The length of the CDR3 is 14 residues. The V and J ends lost 4 bases and 5 bases, in that order; junction bases with no gene match: 1. Drawing of peripheral blood yielded 7.5 to 10 milliliters from each donor. The data are from a study of blood T cells in healthy people across ages. About the study: The capture of about one barcoded beta molecule per two T cells was achieved by template switching.

Sequenced material: blood. The chain joins TRBV12-3 or TRBV12-4 to TRBJ1-6; 8 nucleotides agree with TRBD1. This receptor was obtained from a woman aged 18-29 years in good health. The CDR3 bases are TGTGCCAGCAGTTGGACAGGGAATAATTCACCCCTCCACTTT. Translating it yields CASSWTGNNSPLHF.